The rows below give T cell receptor beta chains drawn from one sample of a study of blood T cell repertoires in COVID-19. Repertoires were generated with immunoSEQ multiplex PCR, while TCRdb's copy carries only in-frame clones and drops some. The profile shows about 250,000 clones, 65% to 85% of them singletons. The source material was peripheral blood. These receptor sequences come from a man in his forties with active or convalescent COVID-19. Each CDR3 is given with its conserved first and last residue. The order of the fields is V gene, D gene, J gene, clone size, CDR3 DNA, CDR3 protein. D genes are given only for firm matches. Not all rows give a size; the values are once, few, many and, for expanded clones, a class.

V: TRBV6-5
D: -
J: TRBJ1-2
size: -
DNA: TGTGCCAGCAGTTATAACTCGAGACAGTATGGCTACACCTTC
CDR3: CASSYNSRQYGYTF

V: TRBV6-6
D: -
J: TRBJ1-5
size: few
DNA: TGTGCCAGCAGTTACCTCCAGGGTGGTAGCAATCAGCCCCAGCATTTT
CDR3: CASSYLQGGSNQPQHF

V: TRBV30
D: -
J: TRBJ2-3
size: -
DNA: TGTGCCTGGACCCTGTTGGCCGACACAGATACGCAGTATTTT
CDR3: CAWTLLADTDTQYF

V: TRBV18
D: TRBD1
J: TRBJ1-2
size: -
DNA: TGTGCCAGCTCACCAACCGGGACAGGGGGCGCGGTTGGCTACACCTTC
CDR3: CASSPTGTGGAVGYTF

V: TRBV28
D: -
J: TRBJ1-2
size: -
DNA: TGTGCCAGCAGGCGGGGGGGCACCGAAGCCTATGGCTACACCTTC
CDR3: CASRRGGTEAYGYTF

V: TRBV5-1
D: -
J: TRBJ1-1
size: once
DNA: TGCGCCAGCAGCTTGGACGGGTTTGGGAACACTGAAGCTTTCTTT
CDR3: CASSLDGFGNTEAFF

V: TRBV7-2
D: TRBD1
J: TRBJ2-7
size: once
DNA: TGTGCCAGCAGCCGGGACAGGGGATGGGACGAGCAGTACTTC
CDR3: CASSRDRGWDEQYF

V: TRBV5-1
D: -
J: TRBJ2-3
size: -
DNA: TGCGCCAGCAGCGTCGACAGGATCACAGATACGCAGTATTTT
CDR3: CASSVDRITDTQYF

V: TRBV7-2
D: -
J: TRBJ2-3
size: -
DNA: TGTGCCAGCAGCTCACTGATCACAGATACGCAGTATTTT
CDR3: CASSSLITDTQYF

V: TRBV7-9
D: -
J: TRBJ2-1
size: few
DNA: TGTGCCAGCAGCCAAGGGCGCGGGGAAGGGAATGAGCAGTTCTTC
CDR3: CASSQGRGEGNEQFF